This T cell receptor (beta chain) appears in the sequencing data of a study of cytomegalovirus exposure and HLA in healthy donors. Trimming stripped 6 bases from V and 8 bases from J, with 13 bases between. The germline V gene encodes CDR1 MDHEN and CDR2 SYDVKM. This CDR3 is built from 12 residues. Researchers ran the PCR with 60 Vbeta and 13 Jbeta primers. Assay: immunoSEQ multiplex PCR; the TCRdb copy retains only in-frame clones and omits some. The repertoire holds under 200,000 clones, with roughly 80% as singletons. Sequenced: PBMCs. The chain links TRBV28 to TRBJ1-1, with D hard to call. The receptor was isolated from a woman aged 40-49 years in good health and CMV-seropositive. Here the CDR3 DNA reads TGTGCCAGCAGCTCGGGTCCGACGGAAGCTTTCTTT. Amino acid sequence: CASSSGPTEAFF.